These 23 T cell receptor beta chains were all obtained from the same sample, sequenced in a study of Ad26.COV2.S vaccination and SARS-CoV-2 variants. The treatment denotes: some 20 received Ad26.COV2.S at low or high dose, single or two shots; five or six received placebo; per-sample allocation not given. The investigators took samples on day 63 after the first vaccine or placebo injection. The table came from immunoSEQ multiplex PCR; TCRdb's copy has only in-frame clones and leaves some out. The sample has roughly 300,000 clones, approximately 90% seen once. This specimen was peripheral blood, taken in a trial of Ad26.COV2.S vaccine versus placebo. Receptor source: a person aged 18-60 years who received the Ad26.COV2.S COVID-19 vaccine or a placebo.

The chain uses TRBV11-2 and TRBJ2-7, with D perhaps matching TRBD1 (5 bases). The CDR3 contains 14 residues. Germline lookup yields CDR1 SGHAT and CDR2 FQNNGV. The V and J ends lost 1 base and 5 bases respectively, with 12 bases between them. The CDR3 region is CASSLGTRTNEQYF. The CDR3 nucleotides are TGTGCCAGCAGCTTAGGAACCAGGACAAACGAGCAGTACTTC.

The gene calls are TRBV28 and TRBJ2-1, with 7 bases identical to TRBD2. V lost 3 bases, J lost 7 bases, and 9 bases stayed unmatched. Looked up from germline, CDR1 is MDHEN and CDR2 is SYDVKM. This CDR3 comprises 15 residues. The CDR3 here is CASSLAGDLENEQFF. The DNA for the CDR3 is TGTGCCAGCAGTTTGGCGGGAGATTTAGAGAATGAGCAGTTCTTC. Full variable domain (missing parts from reference TRBV28 and TRBJ2-1): DVKVTQSSRYLVKRTGEKVFLECVQDMDHENMFWYRQDPGLGLRLIYFSYDVKMKEKGDIPEGYSVSREKKERFSLILESASTNQTSMYLCASSLAGDLENEQFFGPGTRLTVL.

The V call is TRBV6-5, the J call TRBJ1-2; the match to TRBD1 covers 8 bases. Trimming removed 2 bases from V and 4 bases from J; junction bases left unmatched: 6. Germline V lookup: CDR1 MNHEY, CDR2 SVGAGI. This CDR3 spans 15 amino acids. The chain's CDR3 is CASSYGGTGGYGYTF. CDR3 coding DNA: TGTGCCAGCAGTTACGGTGGAACAGGGGGCTATGGCTACACCTTC.

This rearrangement joins TRBV16 to TRBJ1-1, with D tentatively TRBD1 (5 bases). V dropped 2 bases and J dropped 10 bases, with 11 bases sitting between them. Per the germline V gene, CDR1 is KGHSY and CDR2 is FQNENV. The CDR3 totals 12 residues. The CDR3 region is CASSQGGDGAFF. Here the CDR3 DNA reads TGTGCCAGCAGCCAAGGGGGGGATGGAGCTTTCTTT.

The gene calls are TRBV18 and TRBJ1-1; the D is unclear. V lost 0 bases to trimming and J lost 1 base, with 9 bases between them. The CDR3 extends over 15 amino acids. Germline lookup yields CDR1 KGHSH and CDR2 LQKENI. DNA of the CDR3: TGTGCCAGCTCACCACCACTTTCACAGAACACTGAAGCTTTCTTT. Its protein product is CASSPPLSQNTEAFF.

Details on this clone: At one end the junction does not follow the germline gene, possibly because of a read error. The V gene is TRBV19, the J gene TRBJ2-7, with 10 bases lining up with TRBD2. The CDR3 sequence is 14 residues long. CDR1 is LNHDA, CDR2 SQIVND, per germline (reference sequence). In DNA, the CDR3 is TGTGCCAGTAGCATAGCGGGAGGTTTCTACGAGCAGTACTTC. It encodes CASSIAGGFYEQYF.

J is TRBJ2-7 and V is TRBV5-6; TRBD2 agrees at 8 bases. The V gene's germline CDR1 is SGHDT and CDR2 YYEEEE. The CDR3 is 15 amino acids. The junction had 8 bases not matched to a gene; V was cut back by 3 bases and J by 3 bases. CDR3 sequence: CASSSTSEGGYEQYF. CDR3 DNA: TGTGCCAGCAGCTCGACTAGCGAGGGAGGCTACGAGCAGTACTTC. The full variable domain, with the rest looked up from reference TRBV5-6 and TRBJ2-7, is DAGVTQSPTHLIKTRGQQVTLRCSPKSGHDTVSWYQQALGQGPQFIFQYYEEEERQRGNFPDRFSGHQFPNYSSELNVNALLLGDSALYLCASSSTSEGGYEQYFGPGTRLTVT.

The V call is TRBV11-2, the J call TRBJ2-3; TRBD2 is a possible D gene (7 bases). V was pared by 3 bases and J by 5 bases, with 15 bases between. Germline V gives CDR1 SGHAT, CDR2 FQNNGV. This CDR3 has 15 residues. CDR3 coding DNA: TGTGCCAGCAGCTTTAGGAGGGGGGGCCGAGATACGCAGTATTTT. Protein: CASSFRRGGRDTQYF. Filled out from reference TRBV11-2 and TRBJ2-3, the complete variable domain reads EAGVAQSPRYKIIEKRQSVAFWCNPISGHATLYWYQQILGQGPKLLIQFQNNGVVDDSQLPKDRFSAERLKGVDSTLKIQPAKLEDSAVYLCASSFRRGGRDTQYFGPGTRLTVL.

V usage is TRBV2 and J usage is TRBJ1-6, with D unresolved. V was clipped by 4 bases and J by 9 bases, with 19 bases between them. Per the germline V gene, CDR1 is SNHLY and CDR2 is FYNNEI. CDR3 length: 16 amino acids. The CDR3 is CASSVHLPALGSPLHF. The CDR3 coding sequence is TGTGCCAGCAGTGTACACCTCCCCGCATTGGGTTCACCCCTCCACTTT. The full variable domain, completed using reference TRBV2 and TRBJ1-6, is EPEVTQTPSHQVTQMGQEVILRCVPISNHLYFYWYRQILGQKVEFLVSFYNNEISEKSEIFDDQFSVERPDGSNFTLKIRSTKLEDSAMYFCASSVHLPALGSPLHFGNGTRLTVT.

As concerns this clone: This sample also contains other DNA sequences that code for the same CDR3. The chain has TRBV4-1 and TRBJ1-5; D is unclear. Germline CDR1 is MGHRA and CDR2 is YSYEKL. V lost 4 bases and J 1 base, leaving 8 bases between the germline ends. The CDR3 is 14 amino acids. The CDR3 coding sequence is TGCGCCAGCAGCCCTGGGCCCAGCAATCAGCCCCAGCATTTT. As protein: CASSPGPSNQPQHF.

V usage is TRBV29-1 and J usage is TRBJ2-3; D may match TRBD1 or TRBD2 (7 bases each). CDR1 is SQVTM and CDR2 is ANQGSEA in the germline V gene. The V gene lost 1 base and the J gene lost 0 bases, with 17 bases spanning the gap. This CDR3 region has 17 residues. The CDR3 nucleotides read TGCAGCGTTGAAGTTCCAGGGGGGGACGGGAGCACAGATACGCAGTATTTT. Its protein is CSVEVPGGDGSTDTQYF.

The CDR3 loop reads CASSPLIDMSEQYF. The CDR3 nucleotides read TGTGCCAGCAGCCCGTTGATAGACATGAGTGAGCAGTACTTC. The chain recombines TRBV5-6 with TRBJ2-7; D is undetermined. This CDR3 has 14 residues. Germline V gene lookup returns CDR1 SGHDT and CDR2 YYEEEE. V was pared by 4 bases and J by 7 bases, with 18 bases between.

This clone has only a few counts. V gene TRBV18 combines with J gene TRBJ2-7; a weak D match, TRBD1 (6 bases). The V gene lost 4 bases and the J gene lost 4 bases, with 14 bases spanning the gap. Germline CDR1 KGHSH, CDR2 LQKENI. This CDR3 is built from 14 residues. In nucleotides, the CDR3 is TGTGCCAGCTCACAACAGGGCCAGGGGTACGAGCAGTACTTC. Residues: CASSQQGQGYEQYF.

This chain joins TRBV7-2 and TRBJ2-7; D is unresolved. CDR3 size: 13 residues. Trimming stripped 3 bases from V and 3 bases from J, with 9 bases between. Germline lookup yields CDR1 SGHTA and CDR2 FQGNSA. CDR3 loop: CASSLGRNYEQYF. The CDR3 DNA reads TGTGCCAGCAGCTTGGGAAGAAACTACGAGCAGTACTTC.

The chain recombines TRBV2 with TRBJ2-2; TRBD1 agrees at 7 bases. This CDR3 contains 15 residues. J was trimmed by 1 base and V by 6 bases; bases with no gene match: 5. Germline V lookup: CDR1 SNHLY, CDR2 FYNNEI. The CDR3 spells CASRSGTVNTGELFF. CDR3 nucleotide sequence: TGTGCCAGCAGATCCGGGACAGTGAACACCGGGGAGCTGTTTTTT.

The chain joins TRBV19 to TRBJ1-1, with D perhaps TRBD1 (5 bases). The CDR3 extends over 14 amino acids. The V gene lost 1 base and the J gene lost 3 bases, with 9 bases spanning the gap. Per germline, CDR1 LNHDA and CDR2 SQIVND (reference sequence). The CDR3 region is CASSIVPGDTEAFF. The CDR3 DNA follows: TGTGCCAGTAGTATAGTGCCGGGGGACACTGAAGCTTTCTTT.

This sequence joins TRBV7-8 and TRBJ1-4; D is unresolved. The germline V gene encodes CDR1 SGHVS and CDR2 FQNEAQ. V was cut by 0 bases and J by 5 bases, with 7 bases left in between. The CDR3 spans 14 residues. The CDR3 DNA is TGTGCCAGCAGCTTAGCAGGGTTGAATGAAAAACTGTTTTTT. Translating it yields CASSLAGLNEKLFF. The whole variable domain, remainder taken from reference TRBV7-8 and TRBJ1-4, is GAGVSQSPRYKVAKRGQDVALRCDPISGHVSLFWYQQALGQGPEFLTYFQNEAQLDKSGLPSDRFFAERPEGSVSTLKIQRTQQEDSAVYLCASSLAGLNEKLFFGSGTQLSVL.

The chain couples TRBV20-1 to TRBJ1-2; TRBD1 is a possible D gene (5 bases). Trimming removed 3 bases from V and 9 bases from J, with 17 bases in between. There are 13 residues in the CDR3. CDR1 is DFQATT and CDR2 is SNEGSKA in the germline V gene (reference sequence). CDR3 sequence (DNA): TGCAGTGCTAGTGGGAGGGGAGCCCTTAGCTACACCTTC. This encodes CSASGRGALSYTF.

This chain uses TRBV15 with TRBJ1-6; unclear D gene. The V and J ends lost 4 bases and 10 bases respectively, with 8 bases between them. CDR3 size: 12 residues. CDR1 and CDR2 from the germline V gene are LNHNV and YYDKDF (reference sequence). The CDR3 here is CATSMFGSPLHF. CDR3 nucleotides: TGTGCCACCAGCATGTTCGGGTCACCCCTCCACTTT.

The J gene is TRBJ2-5, the V gene TRBV24-1; D may be TRBD1 or TRBD2 (5 bases each). V was clipped by 1 base and J by 1 base, with 12 bases between them. In germline, CDR1 is KGHDR, CDR2 SFDVKD. The CDR3 is made up of 16 amino acids. The CDR3 coding sequence is TGTGCCACCAGTGATTTCCGACTAACAGGCCAAGAGACCCAGTACTTC. Its translation: CATSDFRLTGQETQYF.

The genes are TRBV5-1 and TRBJ2-3; no definite D call. CDR1 is SGHRS, CDR2 YFSETQ, per germline. The CDR3 is 17 amino acids. V was trimmed by 2 bases and J by 0 bases, leaving 16 bases between them. CDR3 nucleotides: TGCGCCAGCAGCTTTAAGCCACAAGGTTCTAGCACAGATACGCAGTATTTT. Protein sequence: CASSFKPQGSSTDTQYF.

The genes are TRBV6-5 and TRBJ2-1, with no clear D. Germline V gene lookup returns CDR1 MNHEY and CDR2 SVGAGI. This CDR3 has 10 amino acids. The germline V and J ends were trimmed by 8 bases and 9 bases, with 8 bases remaining between them. The CDR3 DNA reads as TGTGCCAGCGACTCTGGTGAGCAGTTCTTC. This gives the protein CASDSGEQFF.

The CDR3 reads CASSFELAGTDTQYF. The CDR3 DNA is TGTGCCAGCAGCTTCGAACTAGCGGGCACAGATACGCAGTATTTT. The V call is TRBV7-2, the J call TRBJ2-3; TRBD2 matches at 8 bases. The CDR3 sequence is 15 residues long. Trimming cost V 3 bases and J 1 base; bases outside gene matches: 3. The V gene's germline CDR1 is SGHTA and CDR2 FQGNSA.